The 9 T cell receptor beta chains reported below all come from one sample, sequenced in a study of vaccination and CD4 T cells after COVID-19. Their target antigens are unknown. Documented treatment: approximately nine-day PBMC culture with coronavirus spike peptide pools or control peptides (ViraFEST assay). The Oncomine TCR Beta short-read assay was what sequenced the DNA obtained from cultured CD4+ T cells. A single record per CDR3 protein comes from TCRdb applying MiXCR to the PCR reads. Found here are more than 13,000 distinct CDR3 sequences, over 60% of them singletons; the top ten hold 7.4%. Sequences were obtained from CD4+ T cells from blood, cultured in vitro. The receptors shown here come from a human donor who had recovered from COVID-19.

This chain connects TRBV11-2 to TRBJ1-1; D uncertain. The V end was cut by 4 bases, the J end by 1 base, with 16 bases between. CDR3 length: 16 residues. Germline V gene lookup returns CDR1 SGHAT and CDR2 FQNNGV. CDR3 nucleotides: TGTGCCAGCAGCTCGAGGCAGCGACTGGCGAACACTGAAGCTTTCTTT. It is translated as CASSSRQRLANTEAFF.

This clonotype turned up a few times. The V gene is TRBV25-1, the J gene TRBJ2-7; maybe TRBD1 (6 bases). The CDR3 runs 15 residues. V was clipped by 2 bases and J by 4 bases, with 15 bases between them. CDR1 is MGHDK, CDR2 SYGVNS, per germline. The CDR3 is CASSEPAGDGYEQYF. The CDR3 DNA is TGTGCCAGCAGTGAACCGGCAGGGGACGGATACGAGCAGTACTTC.

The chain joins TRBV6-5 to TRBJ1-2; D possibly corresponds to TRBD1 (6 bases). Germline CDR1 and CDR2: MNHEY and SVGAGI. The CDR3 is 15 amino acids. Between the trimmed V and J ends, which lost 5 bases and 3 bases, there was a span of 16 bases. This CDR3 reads CASSHWTEPDYGYTF. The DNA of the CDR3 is TGTGCCAGCAGTCACTGGACAGAACCAGACTATGGCTACACCTTC.

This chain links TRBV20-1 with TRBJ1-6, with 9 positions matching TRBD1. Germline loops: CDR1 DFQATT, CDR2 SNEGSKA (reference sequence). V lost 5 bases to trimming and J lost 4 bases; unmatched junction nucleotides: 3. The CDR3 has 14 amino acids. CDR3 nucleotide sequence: TGCAGTGCTTCGACAGGGGGATATAATTCACCCCTCCACTTT. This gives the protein CSASTGGYNSPLHF.

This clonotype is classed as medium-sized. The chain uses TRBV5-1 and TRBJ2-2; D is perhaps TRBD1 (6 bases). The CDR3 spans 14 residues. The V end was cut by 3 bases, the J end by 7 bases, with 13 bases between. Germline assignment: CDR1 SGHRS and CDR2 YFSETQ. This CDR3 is CASSYRAEGGELFF. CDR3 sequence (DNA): TGCGCCAGCAGCTACAGGGCTGAGGGCGGGGAGCTGTTTTTT.

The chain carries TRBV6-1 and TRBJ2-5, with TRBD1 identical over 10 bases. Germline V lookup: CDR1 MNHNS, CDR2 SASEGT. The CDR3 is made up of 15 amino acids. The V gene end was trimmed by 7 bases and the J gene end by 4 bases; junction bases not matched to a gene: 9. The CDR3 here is CASTDPTGGGETQYF. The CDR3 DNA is TGTGCCAGCACCGACCCGACAGGGGGCGGAGAGACCCAGTACTTC.

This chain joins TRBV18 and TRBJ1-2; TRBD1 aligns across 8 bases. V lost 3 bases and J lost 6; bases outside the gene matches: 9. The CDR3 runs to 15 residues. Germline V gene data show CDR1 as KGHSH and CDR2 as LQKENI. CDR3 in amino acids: CASSPWGRGQDGYTF. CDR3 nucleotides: TGTGCCAGCTCACCCTGGGGCAGGGGGCAGGATGGCTACACCTTC.

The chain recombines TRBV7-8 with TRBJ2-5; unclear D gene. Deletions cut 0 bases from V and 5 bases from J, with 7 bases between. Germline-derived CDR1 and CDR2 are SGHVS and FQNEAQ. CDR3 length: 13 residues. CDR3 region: CASSLARRETQYF. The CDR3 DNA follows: TGTGCCAGCAGCTTAGCTAGACGGGAGACCCAGTACTTC.

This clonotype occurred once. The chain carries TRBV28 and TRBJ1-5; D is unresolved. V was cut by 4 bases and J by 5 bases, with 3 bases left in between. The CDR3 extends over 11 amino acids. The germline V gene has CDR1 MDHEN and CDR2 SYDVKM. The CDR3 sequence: CASSSYQPQHF. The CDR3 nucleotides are TGTGCCAGCAGTTCCTATCAGCCCCAGCATTTT.